A selection of T cell receptor beta chains follows, all from one sample in a study of spatial heterogeneity in lung cancer. TCRdb re-called the 5' RACE reads through MiXCR, storing one row per CDR3 protein. The data contain 35,000 to 55,000 distinct CDR3 sequences, over 9.5% of them singletons. The source material was PBMCs, sampled at follow-up. The receptors stem from a male donor with early-stage non-small cell lung cancer. CDR3s include the opening cysteine and the closing phenylalanine or tryptophan. Clone size, where shown, is once, few, many, or a class for clones that have expanded.

J: TRBJ2-1; V: TRBV12-3/TRBV12-4; size: many; CDR3: CASSTGTSGPRAYNEQFF
J: TRBJ2-3; V: TRBV5-1; size: few; CDR3: CASSSFGQEGDTQYF
J: TRBJ2-1; V: TRBV23-1; size: many; CDR3: CASSPAQNRGLISYNEQFF
J: TRBJ1-4; V: TRBV3-1; size: many; CDR3: CASSQDSMGNEKLFF
J: TRBJ1-2; V: TRBV7-9; size: many; CDR3: CASSFSGAEGYTF
J: TRBJ1-3; V: TRBV3-1; size: many; CDR3: CASSPPGDTIYF
J: TRBJ2-6; V: TRBV7-9; size: NA; CDR3: CASSPDPGTGDGANVLTF
J: TRBJ1-3; V: TRBV6-1; size: many; CDR3: CASSEGHLHLRSGNTIYF
J: TRBJ1-2; V: TRBV5-1; size: few; CDR3: CASSLLLGYGYTF
J: TRBJ2-1; V: TRBV7-2; size: many; CDR3: CASSLALTGLAGFSYNEQFF
J: TRBJ2-2; V: TRBV29-1; size: NA; CDR3: CSGQLDRNTGELFF
J: TRBJ2-6; V: TRBV12-3/TRBV12-4; size: NA; CDR3: CASTSRAGGSGANVLTF
J: TRBJ2-3; V: TRBV27; size: many; CDR3: CASSLQGHTDTQYF
J: TRBJ2-1; V: TRBV12-3/TRBV12-4; size: NA; CDR3: CASTNLNRGQEFF
J: TRBJ2-7; V: TRBV28; size: many; CDR3: CASSPGQTYEQYF
J: TRBJ2-1; V: TRBV20-1; size: few; CDR3: CSAPDFYGNEQFF
J: TRBJ1-5; V: TRBV6-2/TRBV6-3; size: few; CDR3: CASRRQGPHQPQHF
J: TRBJ2-7; V: TRBV18; size: many; CDR3: CASSPRAGYQGYEQYF
J: TRBJ2-1; V: TRBV24-1; size: few; CDR3: CATSDPRDSEQFF
J: TRBJ2-1; V: TRBV9; size: many; CDR3: CASSVRGAGRYNEQFF
J: TRBJ2-7; V: TRBV5-5; size: NA; CDR3: CASSVRTSGYISYEQYF
J: TRBJ2-1; V: TRBV10-3; size: few; CDR3: CAISEVGEEQFF
J: TRBJ1-2; V: TRBV4-3; size: NA; CDR3: CASSQDLQRQGYTF
J: TRBJ2-1; V: TRBV7-2; size: many; CDR3: CASSFSPSYNEQFF
J: TRBJ2-3; V: TRBV7-2; size: NA; CDR3: CASGTVTADTQYF
J: TRBJ2-7; V: TRBV5-6; size: NA; CDR3: CASSLQGLYEQYF
J: TRBJ1-5; V: TRBV18; size: many; CDR3: CASSADPDQPQHF
J: TRBJ2-1; V: TRBV20-1; size: NA; CDR3: CSASTLGRINNEQFF
J: TRBJ1-4; V: TRBV29-1; size: many; CDR3: CSVGRSTSTNEKLFF
J: TRBJ2-7; V: TRBV4-3; size: many; CDR3: CASSQGGSGVNPYEQYF
J: TRBJ1-5; V: TRBV18; size: NA; CDR3: CASSDRGTNVQPQHF
J: TRBJ1-1; V: TRBV6-6; size: NA; CDR3: CASTQGRGTGRGAFF
J: TRBJ1-1; V: TRBV12-3/TRBV12-4; size: few; CDR3: CASSYRAEAFF
J: TRBJ2-7; V: TRBV7-2; size: many; CDR3: CASSYRQGTYEQYF
J: TRBJ2-3; V: TRBV7-9; size: many; CDR3: CASSLRLAGVLTDTQYF
J: TRBJ1-1; V: TRBV10-3; size: many; CDR3: CAISRQGNTEAFF
J: TRBJ1-1; V: TRBV6-2/TRBV6-3; size: many; CDR3: CASSPKGAVSEAFF
J: TRBJ2-5; V: TRBV30; size: many; CDR3: CACQDGLAGAAVETQYF
J: TRBJ2-3; V: TRBV7-2; size: many; CDR3: CASSRSARDTDTQYF
J: TRBJ1-4; V: TRBV11-2; size: NA; CDR3: CASSLPRSQTNEKLFF
J: TRBJ1-2; V: TRBV25-1; size: few; CDR3: CASSSTGDYGYTF
J: TRBJ1-6; V: TRBV12-3/TRBV12-4; size: many; CDR3: CASTGRIDSPLHF
J: TRBJ2-7; V: TRBV12-3/TRBV12-4; size: NA; CDR3: CASSRGHEYEQYF
J: TRBJ2-2; V: TRBV12-3/TRBV12-4; size: many; CDR3: CASKDSYTGELFF
J: TRBJ1-2; V: TRBV18; size: many; CDR3: CASSIGTEDGYTF
J: TRBJ2-1; V: TRBV7-9; size: few; CDR3: CASSLAEVYNEQFF
J: TRBJ1-2; V: TRBV9; size: NA; CDR3: CASSVAGYGYTF
J: TRBJ2-5; V: TRBV7-2; size: many; CDR3: CASSLSRGRQETQYF
J: TRBJ2-7; V: TRBV7-9; size: many; CDR3: CASSLLVTGGSYEQYF
J: TRBJ2-5; V: TRBV27; size: NA; CDR3: CASSLSWDTQETQYF
J: TRBJ2-7; V: TRBV20-1; size: many; CDR3: CSATLGGANAYEQYF
J: TRBJ2-7; V: TRBV12-3/TRBV12-4; size: many; CDR3: CASSRGQTSSYEQYF